A single sample is the source of the 27 T cell receptor beta chains below, sequenced in a study of cytomegalovirus exposure and HLA in healthy donors. With 60 Vbeta and 13 Jbeta primers, the PCR was carried out. Generated by immunoSEQ multiplex PCR, the TCRdb table keeps only in-frame clones and is missing some. The sample contains about 280,000 clones, roughly 89% of which appear only once. Material for sequencing was PBMCs. The receptors stem from a woman between 18 and 29 years old in good health and CMV-seronegative.

The rearrangement links TRBV7-3 to TRBJ1-1; 7 nucleotides line up with TRBD1. The CDR3 totals 14 residues. The germline CDR1 and CDR2 sequences are SGHTA and FQGTGA. J was trimmed by 1 base and V by 6 bases; bases with no gene match: 5. The CDR3 region is CASSQGDRNTEAFF. The DNA of the CDR3 is TGTGCCAGCAGTCAAGGGGACAGGAACACTGAAGCTTTCTTT.

This clone was seen a few times. V is TRBV19 and J is TRBJ2-5; possibly TRBD1 for D (7 bases). The CDR3 sequence is 15 residues long. Germline V CDR1 and CDR2: LNHDA, SQIVND (reference sequence). Trimming pared 1 base from V and 5 bases from J, leaving 14 bases between. CDR3 DNA: TGTGCCAGTAGTATAGGTTCAGGGGGGCGGGAGACCCAGTACTTC. It codes for CASSIGSGGRETQYF.

This chain uses TRBV5-4 with TRBJ2-4, with D unclear. The CDR3 loop spans 14 amino acids. Germline-derived CDR1 and CDR2 are SGHNT and YYREEE (reference sequence). V was shortened by 3 bases and J by 1 base, with 8 bases between the two germline ends. In DNA form, the CDR3 reads TGTGCCAGCAGCTCCTCCCTGGCCAAAAACATTCAGTACTTC. It yields the protein CASSSSLAKNIQYF.

The chain has TRBV5-5 and TRBJ1-2; D is possibly TRBD1 (5 bases). The V and J ends lost 2 bases and 4 bases respectively, with 12 bases between them. CDR1 is SGHKS and CDR2 is YYEKEE in the germline V gene (reference sequence). The CDR3 loop spans 14 amino acids. The CDR3 protein is CASSFQGVGYGYTF. The CDR3 bases are TGTGCCAGCAGCTTTCAAGGGGTGGGCTATGGCTACACCTTC.

Comments on this clone: Other DNA variants within this sample encode the same CDR3. This chain links TRBV9 with TRBJ1-1, with TRBD1 identical over 8 bases. The CDR3 covers 14 residues. Germline loops: CDR1 SGDLS, CDR2 YYNGEE. The trim removed 0 bases at V and 5 bases at J, leaving 3 bases unmatched. The CDR3, as DNA: TGTGCCAGCAGCGTAGGACAGGGGAAGACTGAAGCTTTCTTT. The encoded protein is CASSVGQGKTEAFF.

This clone was seen once. The chain employs TRBV25-1 and TRBJ1-2; D perhaps matches TRBD1 (6 bases). V lost 5 bases and J lost 7, with 17 bases in between. CDR1 is MGHDK, CDR2 SYGVNS, per germline. The CDR3 contains 14 residues. CDR3 region: CASSPPHRESGYTF. In DNA form, the CDR3 reads TGTGCCAGCAGTCCCCCCCACAGGGAAAGTGGCTACACCTTC.

This clone showed up just once. The chain couples TRBV27 to TRBJ1-2; no clear D. Germline V gene lookup returns CDR1 MNHEY and CDR2 SMNVEV (reference sequence). V was trimmed by 2 bases and J by 0 bases, leaving 10 bases between them. This CDR3 has 15 amino acids. Here the CDR3 DNA reads TGTGCCAGCAGTTTAAGCGGTCCGCCTAACTATGGCTACACCTTC. It encodes CASSLSGPPNYGYTF.

This chain connects TRBV5-4 to TRBJ2-7; tentatively, D is TRBD2 (6 bases). With 4 bases removed from V and 4 bases from J, the gap between germline ends came to 18 bases. This CDR3 region has 15 residues. CDR1 and CDR2 (germline): SGHNT, YYREEE (reference sequence). For the CDR3, the DNA is TGTGCCAGCAGCCCCCAAACGGGGGTCAAATACGAGCAGTACTTC. This sequence encodes CASSPQTGVKYEQYF.

This sequence joins TRBV28 and TRBJ1-5; D is possibly TRBD1 (5 bases). The V end was cut by 5 bases, the J end by 3 bases, with 14 bases between. The CDR3 length is 15 residues. Looked up from germline, CDR1 is MDHEN and CDR2 is SYDVKM. CDR3 in DNA: TGTGCCAGCAGTGGGCGGGACGGCCACAATCAGCCCCAGCATTTT. Translation: CASSGRDGHNQPQHF.

The chain uses TRBV4-2 and TRBJ2-6; D not certain. CDR1 is LGHNA and CDR2 is YNFKEQ in the germline V gene. This CDR3 has 17 amino acids. V was trimmed by 0 bases and J by 0 bases, leaving 9 bases between them. The CDR3 loop reads CASSQDTGLSGANVLTF. The CDR3 DNA follows: TGTGCCAGCAGCCAAGATACGGGTCTCTCTGGGGCCAACGTCCTGACTTTC.

This sequence joins TRBV27 and TRBJ1-5, with 8 bases that match TRBD1. This CDR3 spans 18 amino acids. In germline, CDR1 is MNHEY, CDR2 SMNVEV (reference sequence). The trim removed 6 bases at V and 0 bases at J, leaving 13 bases unmatched. CDR3 DNA: TGTGCCAGCAGCCCGGACAGGGAACTGTATAATAGCAATCAGCCCCAGCATTTT. It translates to CASSPDRELYNSNQPQHF.

Note on this clone: The same CDR3 also results from other DNA sequences found in this sample. The chain couples TRBV6-6 to TRBJ2-1; TRBD1 might be the D (5 bases). Germline-derived CDR1 and CDR2 are MNHNY and SVGAGI (reference sequence). Trimming left V 4 bases short and J 2 bases short, with 6 bases between. This CDR3 has 13 amino acids. CDR3 nucleotide sequence: TGTGCCAGCAGTTTGGACACCTACAATGAGCAGTTCTTC. This gives the protein CASSLDTYNEQFF.

This chain connects TRBV6-4 to TRBJ1-6; D might be TRBD1 (5 bases). Trimming stripped 0 bases from V and 9 bases from J, with 12 bases between. Germline V CDR1 and CDR2: MRHNA, SNTAGT. This CDR3 contains 15 residues. The CDR3 DNA reads TGTGCCAGCAGTGACTCGGCCCTTAGGGGTTCACCCCTCCACTTT. The encoded protein is CASSDSALRGSPLHF.

V is TRBV5-8 and J is TRBJ1-3; D is unclear. Germline values: CDR1 SGHTS, CDR2 YDEGEE. Between the trimmed V and J ends, which lost 3 bases and 0 bases, there was a span of 13 bases. This CDR3 region has 16 residues. The CDR3 spells CASSWPPGISGNTIYF. The CDR3 nucleotides read TGTGCCAGCAGCTGGCCACCGGGAATCTCTGGAAACACCATATATTTT.

This clone came up once. The rearrangement uses TRBV5-4 and TRBJ2-7; weak D call: TRBD1 (5 bases). Germline assignment: CDR1 SGHNT and CDR2 YYREEE (reference sequence). The germline V and J ends were trimmed by 4 bases and 4 bases, with 15 bases remaining between them. CDR3 length: 14 amino acids. In DNA, the CDR3 is TGTGCCAGCAGCCCAGGACAAGCGACTTACGAGCAGTACTTC. It encodes CASSPGQATYEQYF.

V usage is TRBV2 and J usage is TRBJ1-3, with no clear D. This CDR3 is built from 14 residues. V was cut by 4 bases and J by 0 bases, with 7 bases left in between. Germline CDR1 and CDR2: SNHLY and FYNNEI. CDR3 in DNA: TGTGCCAGCAGTGGTCCGGTCTCTGGAAACACCATATATTTT. Translated, it gives CASSGPVSGNTIYF.

A single count supports this clone. J is TRBJ2-6 and V is TRBV7-3; D gene ambiguous. Between the trimmed V and J ends, which lost 4 bases and 0 bases, there was a span of 10 bases. The CDR3 spans 16 residues. The germline V gene encodes CDR1 SGHTA and CDR2 FQGTGA. CDR3 bases: TGTGCCAGCAGCTCAGATCGACTCTCTGGGGCCAACGTCCTGACTTTC. As protein: CASSSDRLSGANVLTF. Supplemented by reference TRBV7-3 and TRBJ2-6, the full variable domain reads GAGVSQTPSNKVTEKGKYVELRCDPISGHTALYWYRQSLGQGPEFLIYFQGTGAADDSGLPNDRFFAVRPEGSVSTLKIQRTERGDSAVYLCASSSDRLSGANVLTFGAGSRLTVL.

The CDR3 coding sequence is TGTGCCAGCAGTGGGGCCCCCGGGACACGAAACAATGAGCAGTTCTTC. This gives the protein CASSGAPGTRNNEQFF. V usage is TRBV2 and J usage is TRBJ2-1, with D possibly TRBD1 on 6 matching bases. V gave up 4 bases and J gave up 5 bases, with 18 bases separating them. CDR3 size: 16 residues. The germline gives CDR1 SNHLY, CDR2 FYNNEI.

This clone was found a few times. At one of its ends the junction is not consistent with the germline gene, which may arise from a read error. The V and J genes are TRBV18 and TRBJ1-4; D remains ambiguous. The CDR3 has 13 residues. In germline, CDR1 is KGHSH, CDR2 LQKENI. The CDR3 is CASSGQTIEKLFF. The CDR3 DNA is TGTGCCAGCTCAGGTCAGACTATTGAAAAACTGTTTTTT.

This clone has just one count. This sequence joins TRBV7-3 and TRBJ2-1; 10 nucleotides line up with TRBD2. This CDR3 spans 15 amino acids. Germline V gene lookup returns CDR1 SGHTA and CDR2 FQGTGA. J lost 2 bases, V lost 6 bases, and 4 bases had no gene match. The CDR3 nucleotides read TGTGCCAGCAGGGTAGCGGGGGGTACCTACAATGAGCAGTTCTTC. Its translation is CASRVAGGTYNEQFF.

The DNA of the CDR3 is TGTGCCAGCAGCTTTCGGCCGGGGGAAGAGACCCAGTACTTC. Protein product: CASSFRPGEETQYF. The rearrangement uses TRBV13 and TRBJ2-5; tentatively, D is TRBD2 (6 bases). The CDR3 has 14 residues. CDR1 is PRHDT and CDR2 is FYEKMQ in the germline V gene (reference sequence). The ends were cut back, 3 bases at V and 3 bases at J, with 11 bases in the middle. The full variable domain, in which reference TRBV13 and TRBJ2-5 provide the parts outside the CDR3, is AAGVIQSPRHLIKEKRETATLKCYPIPRHDTVYWYQQGPGQDPQFLISFYEKMQSDKGSIPDRFSAQQFSDYHSELNMSSLELGDSALYFCASSFRPGEETQYFGPGTRLLVL.

The V gene is TRBV19, the J gene TRBJ2-1; TRBD1 agrees at 8 bases. CDR3 length: 14 residues. In germline, CDR1 is LNHDA, CDR2 SQIVND (reference sequence). V dropped 5 bases and J dropped 8; count of bases not matched to a gene: 8. As DNA, the CDR3 is TGTGCCAGTAGTTCAGGACAGGGACTCGATGAGCAGTTCTTC. This codes for CASSSGQGLDEQFF.

The chain combines TRBV2 with TRBJ2-1; tentative D call: TRBD1 (5 bases). V was shortened by 7 bases and J by 6 bases, with 19 bases between the two germline ends. The CDR3 extends over 15 amino acids. Germline V gene sequence: CDR1 SNHLY, CDR2 FYNNEI. In DNA, the CDR3 is TGTGCCAGCATACCCCTTTGGCAGGGCGGCAATGAGCAGTTCTTC. This codes for CASIPLWQGGNEQFF.

V and J are TRBV12-5 and TRBJ1-1, with D perhaps matching TRBD1 (6 bases). Germline CDR1 and CDR2: LGHNT and FRNRAP. This CDR3 has 15 residues. V lost 6 bases and J lost 4, with 18 bases in between. CDR3 nucleotide sequence: TGTGCTAGTGGCAGAAACAGGGACGTGGGCACTGAAGCTTTCTTT. Encoded protein: CASGRNRDVGTEAFF.

This chain connects TRBV7-9 to TRBJ2-7; perhaps TRBD2 as D (6 bases). The ends were cut back, 8 bases at V and 3 bases at J, with 14 bases in the middle. Per the germline V gene, CDR1 is SEHNR and CDR2 is FQNEAQ (reference sequence). The CDR3 contains 13 residues. The CDR3 sequence is CASGGTDGYEQYF. CDR3 bases: TGTGCCAGCGGGGGGACTGATGGCTACGAGCAGTACTTC.

The genes are TRBV11-2 and TRBJ1-2, with TRBD1 as a possible D gene (5 bases). V gave up 7 bases and J gave up 4 bases, with 19 bases separating them. This CDR3 spans 15 amino acids. The germline V gene has CDR1 SGHAT and CDR2 FQNNGV. The CDR3 bases are TGTGCCAGCACCCTAGGGGCTGCCGGTAGCTATGGCTACACCTTC. It codes for CASTLGAAGSYGYTF.

The rearrangement joins TRBV18 to TRBJ1-4; the D is unclear. The V and J ends lost 2 bases and 2 bases respectively, with 9 bases between them. Germline values: CDR1 KGHSH, CDR2 LQKENI. The CDR3 has 15 amino acids. This chain's CDR3 is CASSPWANTNEKLFF. Here the CDR3 DNA reads TGTGCCAGCTCACCATGGGCAAACACTAATGAAAAACTGTTTTTT.